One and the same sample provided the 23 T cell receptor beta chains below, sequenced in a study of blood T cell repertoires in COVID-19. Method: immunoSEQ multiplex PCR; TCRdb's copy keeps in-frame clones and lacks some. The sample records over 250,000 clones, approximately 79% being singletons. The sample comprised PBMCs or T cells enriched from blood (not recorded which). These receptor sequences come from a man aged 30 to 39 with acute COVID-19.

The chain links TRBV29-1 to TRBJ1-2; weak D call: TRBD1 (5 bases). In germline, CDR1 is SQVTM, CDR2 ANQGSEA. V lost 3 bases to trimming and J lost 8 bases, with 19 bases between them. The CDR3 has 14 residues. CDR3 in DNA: TGCAGCGTTGACTGGAGCAGGGCGCCCGAAGGCTACACCTTC. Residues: CSVDWSRAPEGYTF.

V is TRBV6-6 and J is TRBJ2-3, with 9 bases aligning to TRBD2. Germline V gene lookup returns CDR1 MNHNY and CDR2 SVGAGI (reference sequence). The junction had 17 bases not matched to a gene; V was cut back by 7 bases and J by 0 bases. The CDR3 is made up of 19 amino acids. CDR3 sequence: CASTLSVIVAGASTDTQYF. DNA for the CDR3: TGTGCCAGCACTCTATCAGTAATCGTAGCGGGAGCTAGCACAGATACGCAGTATTTT.

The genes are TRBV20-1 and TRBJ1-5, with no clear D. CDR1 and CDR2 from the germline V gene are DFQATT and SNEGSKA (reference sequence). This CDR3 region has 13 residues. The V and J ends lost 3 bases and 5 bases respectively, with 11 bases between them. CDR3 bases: TGCAGTGCTAGTACCAGGTTCGATCAGCCCCAGCATTTT. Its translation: CSASTRFDQPQHF.

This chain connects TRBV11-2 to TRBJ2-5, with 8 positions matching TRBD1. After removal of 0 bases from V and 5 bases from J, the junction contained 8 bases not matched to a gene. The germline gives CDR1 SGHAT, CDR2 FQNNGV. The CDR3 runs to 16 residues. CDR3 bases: TGTGCCAGCAGCTTAGATGGACAGGGAGTAGGGGAGACCCAGTACTTC. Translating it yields CASSLDGQGVGETQYF.

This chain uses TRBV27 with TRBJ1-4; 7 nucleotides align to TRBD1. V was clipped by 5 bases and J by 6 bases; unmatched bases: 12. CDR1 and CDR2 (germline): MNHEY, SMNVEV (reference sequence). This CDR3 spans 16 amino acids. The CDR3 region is CASSPWGGQEDEKLFF. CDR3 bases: TGTGCCAGCAGTCCGTGGGGAGGACAGGAGGATGAAAAACTGTTTTTT.

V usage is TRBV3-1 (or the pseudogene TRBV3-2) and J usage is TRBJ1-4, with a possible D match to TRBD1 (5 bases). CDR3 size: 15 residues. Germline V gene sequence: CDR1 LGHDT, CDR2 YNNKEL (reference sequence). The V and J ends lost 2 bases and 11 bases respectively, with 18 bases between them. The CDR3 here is CASSQRGTPGFKLFF. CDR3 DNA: TGTGCCAGCAGCCAACGCGGGACGCCCGGTTTTAAACTGTTTTTT.

CDR3 DNA: TGTGCCAGCAGCCCGTATTCAGCGGGATCTAGCACAGATACGCAGTATTTT. Protein sequence: CASSPYSAGSSTDTQYF. The chain links TRBV7-3 to TRBJ2-3; 7 bases are a match to TRBD2. This CDR3 spans 17 amino acids. The J segment lost 0 bases and the V segment lost 5 bases, leaving 11 bases of the junction unmatched. CDR1 and CDR2 from the germline V gene are SGHTA and FQGTGA.

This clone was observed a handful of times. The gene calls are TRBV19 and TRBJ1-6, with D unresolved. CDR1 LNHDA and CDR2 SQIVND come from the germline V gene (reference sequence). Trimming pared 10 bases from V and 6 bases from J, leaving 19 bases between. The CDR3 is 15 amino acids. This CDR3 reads CATGNRRVSNSPLHF. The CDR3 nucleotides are TGTGCCACCGGTAACCGGAGGGTCTCTAATTCACCCCTCCACTTT.

The CDR3 is CASGLVVGGNTGELFF. CDR3 in DNA: TGTGCTAGTGGTTTGGTTGTAGGGGGGAACACCGGGGAGCTGTTTTTT. The J gene is TRBJ2-2, the V gene TRBV12-5; D is perhaps TRBD1 (6 bases). The V and J ends lost 0 bases and 1 base respectively, with 9 bases between them. CDR1 and CDR2 from the germline V gene are LGHNT and FRNRAP. This CDR3 region has 16 residues.

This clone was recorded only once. The CDR3 DNA sequence: TGTGCCAGTAGTGGGAGTTCACGGAGAAACACCATATATTTT. Protein sequence: CASSGSSRRNTIYF. This rearrangement joins TRBV19 to TRBJ1-3; D gene ambiguous. Trimming stripped 5 bases from V and 5 bases from J, with 13 bases between. The CDR3 runs to 14 residues. Germline V lookup: CDR1 LNHDA, CDR2 SQIVND (reference sequence).

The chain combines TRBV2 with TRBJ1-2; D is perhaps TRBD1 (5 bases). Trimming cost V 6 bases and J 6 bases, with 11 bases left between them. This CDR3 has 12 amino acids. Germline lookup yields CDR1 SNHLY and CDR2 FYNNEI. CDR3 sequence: CASSGRANGYTF. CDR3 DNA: TGTGCCAGCAGCGGCAGGGCAAATGGCTACACCTTC.

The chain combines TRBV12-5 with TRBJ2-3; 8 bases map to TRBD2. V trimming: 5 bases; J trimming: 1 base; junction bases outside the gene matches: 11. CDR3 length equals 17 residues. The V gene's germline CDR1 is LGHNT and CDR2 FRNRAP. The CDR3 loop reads CASGLDLAGSGTDTQYF. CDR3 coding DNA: TGTGCTAGTGGTCTCGACTTAGCGGGAAGTGGCACAGATACGCAGTATTTT.

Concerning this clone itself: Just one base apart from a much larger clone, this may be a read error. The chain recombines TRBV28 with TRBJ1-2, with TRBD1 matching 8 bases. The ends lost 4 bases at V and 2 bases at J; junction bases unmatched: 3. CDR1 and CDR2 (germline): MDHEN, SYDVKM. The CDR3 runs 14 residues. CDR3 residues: CASSSRTGNYGYTF. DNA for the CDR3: TGTGCCAGCAGTTCCCGGACAGGGAACTATGGCTACACCTTC.

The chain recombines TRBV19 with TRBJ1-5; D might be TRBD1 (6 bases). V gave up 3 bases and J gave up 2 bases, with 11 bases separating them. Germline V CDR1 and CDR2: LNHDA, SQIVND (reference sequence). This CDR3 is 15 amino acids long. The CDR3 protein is CASSMAGAGNQPQHF. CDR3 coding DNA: TGTGCCAGTAGTATGGCGGGGGCGGGCAATCAGCCCCAGCATTTT.

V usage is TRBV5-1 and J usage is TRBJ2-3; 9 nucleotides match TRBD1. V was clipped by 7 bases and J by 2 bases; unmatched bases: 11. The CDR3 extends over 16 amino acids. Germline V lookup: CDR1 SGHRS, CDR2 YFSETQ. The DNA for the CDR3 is TGCGCCAGCGGCCAGAGGACAGGGGTCACCACAGATACGCAGTATTTT. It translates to CASGQRTGVTTDTQYF.

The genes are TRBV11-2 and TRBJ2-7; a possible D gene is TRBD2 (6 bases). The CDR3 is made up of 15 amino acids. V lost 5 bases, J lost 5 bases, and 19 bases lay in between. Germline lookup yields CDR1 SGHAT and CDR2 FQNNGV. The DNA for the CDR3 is TGTGCCAGCAGCCCACACACGGGGGTTGTCCACGAGCAGTACGTC. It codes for CASSPHTGVVHEQYV.

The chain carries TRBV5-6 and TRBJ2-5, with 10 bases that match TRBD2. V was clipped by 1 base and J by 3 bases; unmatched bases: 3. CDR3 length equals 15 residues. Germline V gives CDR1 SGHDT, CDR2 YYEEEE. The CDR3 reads CASSLTSGAKETQYF. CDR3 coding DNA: TGTGCCAGCAGCTTGACTAGCGGGGCCAAAGAGACCCAGTACTTC.

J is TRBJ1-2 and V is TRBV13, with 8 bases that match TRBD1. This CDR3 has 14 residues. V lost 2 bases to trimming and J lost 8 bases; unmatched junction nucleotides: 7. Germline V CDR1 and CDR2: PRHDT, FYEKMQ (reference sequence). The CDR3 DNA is TGTGCCAGCAGCTTAAGGGGGACAGGAGGCGGCTACACCTTC. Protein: CASSLRGTGGGYTF.

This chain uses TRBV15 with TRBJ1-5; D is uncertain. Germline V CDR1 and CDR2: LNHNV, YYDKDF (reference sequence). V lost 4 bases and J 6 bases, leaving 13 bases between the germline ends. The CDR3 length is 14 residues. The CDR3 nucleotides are TGTGCCACCAGCATTGCACGGGGAGGTCAGCCCCAGCATTTT. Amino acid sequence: CATSIARGGQPQHF.

The CDR3 region is CATSDFRGIEQFF. CDR3 nucleotides: TGTGCCACCAGTGATTTCAGGGGTATCGAGCAGTTCTTC. The V and J genes are TRBV24-1 and TRBJ2-1; D perhaps matches TRBD1 (6 bases). Trimming shortened V by 1 base and J by 10 bases, and 10 bases separated the two germline ends. Germline V gene sequence: CDR1 KGHDR, CDR2 SFDVKD. CDR3 length equals 13 residues.

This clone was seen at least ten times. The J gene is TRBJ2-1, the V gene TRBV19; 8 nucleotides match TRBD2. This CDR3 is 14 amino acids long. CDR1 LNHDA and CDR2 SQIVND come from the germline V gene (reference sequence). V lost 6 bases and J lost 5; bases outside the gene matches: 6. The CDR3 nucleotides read TGTGCCAGTAGATTAGCGGGGACGAACAATGAGCAGTTCTTC. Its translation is CASRLAGTNNEQFF.

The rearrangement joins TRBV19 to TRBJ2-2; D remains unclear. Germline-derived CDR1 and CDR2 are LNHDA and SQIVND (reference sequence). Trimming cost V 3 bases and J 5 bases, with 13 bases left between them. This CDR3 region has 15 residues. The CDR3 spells CASSIQVSLTGELFF. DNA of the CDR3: TGTGCCAGTAGTATCCAGGTGTCTTTGACCGGGGAGCTGTTTTTT.

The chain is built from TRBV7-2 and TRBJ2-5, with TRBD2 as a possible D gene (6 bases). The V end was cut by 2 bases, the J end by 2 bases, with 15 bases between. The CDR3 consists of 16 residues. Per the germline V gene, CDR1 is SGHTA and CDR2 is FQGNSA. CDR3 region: CASSLSTRESQETQYF. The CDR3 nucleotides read TGTGCCAGCAGCTTATCGACTCGGGAGAGTCAAGAGACCCAGTACTTC.